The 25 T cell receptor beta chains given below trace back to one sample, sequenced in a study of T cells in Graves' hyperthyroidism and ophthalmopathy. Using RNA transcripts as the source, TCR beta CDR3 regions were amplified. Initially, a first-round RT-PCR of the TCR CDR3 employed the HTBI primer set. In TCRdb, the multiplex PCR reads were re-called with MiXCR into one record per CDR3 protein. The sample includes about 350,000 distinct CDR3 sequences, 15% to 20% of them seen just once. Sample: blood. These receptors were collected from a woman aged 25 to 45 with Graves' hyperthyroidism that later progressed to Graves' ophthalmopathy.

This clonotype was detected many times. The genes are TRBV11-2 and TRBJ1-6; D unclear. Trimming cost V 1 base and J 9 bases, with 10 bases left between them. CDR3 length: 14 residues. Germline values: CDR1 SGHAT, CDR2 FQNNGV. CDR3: CASSLASSGSPLHF. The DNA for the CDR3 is TGTGCCAGCAGCTTAGCATCCTCCGGTTCACCCCTCCACTTT.

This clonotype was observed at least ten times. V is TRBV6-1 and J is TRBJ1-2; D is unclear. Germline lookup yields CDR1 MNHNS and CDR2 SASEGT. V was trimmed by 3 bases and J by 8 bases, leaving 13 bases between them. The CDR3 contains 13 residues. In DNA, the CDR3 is TGTGCCAGCAGTGATGGACCAGCGGGGGGCTACACCTTC. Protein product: CASSDGPAGGYTF.

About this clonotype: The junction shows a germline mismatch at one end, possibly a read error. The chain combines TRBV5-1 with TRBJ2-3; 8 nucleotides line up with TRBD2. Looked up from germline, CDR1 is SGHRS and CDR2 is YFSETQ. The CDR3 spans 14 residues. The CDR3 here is CASSWRGATDTQYF. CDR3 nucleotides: TGTGCCAGCAGCTGGCGGGGGGCCACAGATACGCAGTATTTT.

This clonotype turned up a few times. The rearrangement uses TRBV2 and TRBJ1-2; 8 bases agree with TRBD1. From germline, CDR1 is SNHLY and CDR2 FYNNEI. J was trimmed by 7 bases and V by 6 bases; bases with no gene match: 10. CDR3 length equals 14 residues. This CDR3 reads CASRGQAPHRGYTF. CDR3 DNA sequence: TGTGCCAGCAGGGGACAGGCGCCTCACCGTGGCTACACCTTC.

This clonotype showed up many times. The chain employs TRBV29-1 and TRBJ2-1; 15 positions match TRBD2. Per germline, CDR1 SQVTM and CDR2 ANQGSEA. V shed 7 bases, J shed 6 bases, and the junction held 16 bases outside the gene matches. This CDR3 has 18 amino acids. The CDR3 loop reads CSATLPGTSGGRPNEQFF. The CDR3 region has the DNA TGCAGCGCCACACTGCCGGGGACTAGCGGGGGGCGCCCCAATGAGCAGTTCTTC.

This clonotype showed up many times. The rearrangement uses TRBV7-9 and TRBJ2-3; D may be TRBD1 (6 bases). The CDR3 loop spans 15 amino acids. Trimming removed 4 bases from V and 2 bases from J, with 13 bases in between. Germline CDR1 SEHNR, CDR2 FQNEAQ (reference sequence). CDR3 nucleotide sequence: TGTGCCAGCAGCTCAGTAGGGGGAACCACAGATACGCAGTATTTT. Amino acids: CASSSVGGTTDTQYF. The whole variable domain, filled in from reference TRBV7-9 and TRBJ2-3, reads DTGVSQNPRHKITKRGQNVTFRCDPISEHNRLYWYRQTLGQGPEFLTYFQNEAQLEKSRLLSDRFSAERPKGSFSTLEIQRTEQGDSAMYLCASSSVGGTTDTQYFGPGTRLTVL.

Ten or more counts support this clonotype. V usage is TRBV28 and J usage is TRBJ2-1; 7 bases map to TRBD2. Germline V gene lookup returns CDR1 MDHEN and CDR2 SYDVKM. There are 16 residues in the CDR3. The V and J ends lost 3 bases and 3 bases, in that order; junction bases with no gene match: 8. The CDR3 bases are TGTGCCAGCAGTTTGCGCGGGCGGGAGCTCTACAATGAGCAGTTCTTC. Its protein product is CASSLRGRELYNEQFF. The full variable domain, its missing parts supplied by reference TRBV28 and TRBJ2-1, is DVKVTQSSRYLVKRTGEKVFLECVQDMDHENMFWYRQDPGLGLRLIYFSYDVKMKEKGDIPEGYSVSREKKERFSLILESASTNQTSMYLCASSLRGRELYNEQFFGPGTRLTVL.

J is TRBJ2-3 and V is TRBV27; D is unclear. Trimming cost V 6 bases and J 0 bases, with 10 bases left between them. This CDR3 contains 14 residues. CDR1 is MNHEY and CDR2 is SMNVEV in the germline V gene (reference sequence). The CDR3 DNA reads TGTGCCAGCAGCTTACAATTTAGCACAGATACGCAGTATTTT. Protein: CASSLQFSTDTQYF.

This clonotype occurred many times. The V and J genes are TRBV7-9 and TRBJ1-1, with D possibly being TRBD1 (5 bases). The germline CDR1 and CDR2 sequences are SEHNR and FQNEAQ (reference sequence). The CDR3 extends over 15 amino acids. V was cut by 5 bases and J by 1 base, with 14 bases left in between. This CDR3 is CASSPQGRTNTEAFF. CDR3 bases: TGTGCCAGCAGCCCCCAGGGACGGACGAACACTGAAGCTTTCTTT.

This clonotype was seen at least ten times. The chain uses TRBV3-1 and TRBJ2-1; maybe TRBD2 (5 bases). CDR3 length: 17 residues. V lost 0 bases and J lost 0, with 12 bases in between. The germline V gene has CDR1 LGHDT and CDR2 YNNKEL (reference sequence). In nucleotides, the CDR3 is TGTGCCAGCAGCCAAGACACGGGGATAAGCTCCTACAATGAGCAGTTCTTC. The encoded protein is CASSQDTGISSYNEQFF.

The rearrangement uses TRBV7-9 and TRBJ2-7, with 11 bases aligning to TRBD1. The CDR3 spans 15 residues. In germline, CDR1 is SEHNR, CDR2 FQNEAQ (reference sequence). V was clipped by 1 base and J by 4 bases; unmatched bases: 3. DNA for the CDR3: TGTGCCAGCAGCTTAGGGACAGGGGGCGTGTACGAGCAGTACTTC. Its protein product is CASSLGTGGVYEQYF.

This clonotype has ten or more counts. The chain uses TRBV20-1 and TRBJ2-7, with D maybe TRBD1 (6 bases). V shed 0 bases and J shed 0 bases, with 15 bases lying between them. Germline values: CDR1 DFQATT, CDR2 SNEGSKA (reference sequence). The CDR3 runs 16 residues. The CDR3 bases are TGCAGTGCTAGAGATTTCCAGGGGCAGGTCTCCTACGAGCAGTACTTC. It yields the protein CSARDFQGQVSYEQYF.

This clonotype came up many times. CDR3 bases: TGTGCCAGCAAGGCCAGGGCCTCAGCTAACTATGGCTACACCTTC. Translating gives CASKARASANYGYTF. The rearrangement uses TRBV6-1 and TRBJ1-2; D perhaps matches TRBD1 (5 bases). Germline CDR1 reads MNHNS; CDR2 reads SASEGT. V lost 7 bases to trimming and J lost 0 bases, with 15 bases between them. This CDR3 has 15 residues.

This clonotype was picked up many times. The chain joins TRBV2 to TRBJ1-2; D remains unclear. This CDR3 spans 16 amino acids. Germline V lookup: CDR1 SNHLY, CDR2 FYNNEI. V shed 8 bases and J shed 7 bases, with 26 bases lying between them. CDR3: CASVHLEGRGERGYTF. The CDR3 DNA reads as TGTGCCAGCGTACACCTCGAAGGGCGAGGAGAACGTGGCTACACCTTC. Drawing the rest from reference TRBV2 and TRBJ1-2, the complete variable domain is EPEVTQTPSHQVTQMGQEVILRCVPISNHLYFYWYRQILGQKVEFLVSFYNNEISEKSEIFDDQFSVERPDGSNFTLKIRSTKLEDSAMYFCASVHLEGRGERGYTFGSGTRLTVV.

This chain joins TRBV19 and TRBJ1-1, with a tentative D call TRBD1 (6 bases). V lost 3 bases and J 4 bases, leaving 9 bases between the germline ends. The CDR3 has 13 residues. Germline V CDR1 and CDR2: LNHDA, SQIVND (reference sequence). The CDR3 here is CASSIWGPTEAFF. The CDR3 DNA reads TGTGCCAGTAGTATTTGGGGGCCCACTGAAGCTTTCTTT.

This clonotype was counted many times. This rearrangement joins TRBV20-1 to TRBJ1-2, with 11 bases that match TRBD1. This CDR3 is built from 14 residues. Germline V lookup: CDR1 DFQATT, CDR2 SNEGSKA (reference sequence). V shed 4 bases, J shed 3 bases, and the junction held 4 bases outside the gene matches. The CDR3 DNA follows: TGCAGTGCTATTCCGGGACAGGGGGACTATGGCTACACCTTC. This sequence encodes CSAIPGQGDYGYTF.

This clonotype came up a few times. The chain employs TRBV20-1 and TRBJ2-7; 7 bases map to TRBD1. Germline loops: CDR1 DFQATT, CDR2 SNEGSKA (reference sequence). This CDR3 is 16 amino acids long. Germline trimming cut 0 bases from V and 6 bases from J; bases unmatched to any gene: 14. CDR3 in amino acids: CSARDLRTGLLSEQYF. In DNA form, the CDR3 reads TGCAGTGCTAGAGATCTAAGGACAGGCCTATTAAGCGAGCAGTACTTC.

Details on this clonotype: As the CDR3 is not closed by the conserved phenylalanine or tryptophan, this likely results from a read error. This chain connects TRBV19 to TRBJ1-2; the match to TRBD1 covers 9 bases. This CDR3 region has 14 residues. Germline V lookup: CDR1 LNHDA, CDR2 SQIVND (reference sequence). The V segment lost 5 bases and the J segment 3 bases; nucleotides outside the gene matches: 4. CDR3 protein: CASSPGTGHYGYTS. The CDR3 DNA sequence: TGTGCCAGTAGTCCCGGGACAGGGCACTATGGCTACACCTCC.

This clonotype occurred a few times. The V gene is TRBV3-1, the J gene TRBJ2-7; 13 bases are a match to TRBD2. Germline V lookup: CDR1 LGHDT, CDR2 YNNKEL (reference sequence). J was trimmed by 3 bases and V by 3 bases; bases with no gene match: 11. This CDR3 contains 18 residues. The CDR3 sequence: CASSQGLGLAGTFYEQYF. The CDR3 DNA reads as TGTGCCAGCAGCCAGGGTCTGGGACTAGCGGGAACTTTCTACGAGCAGTACTTC.

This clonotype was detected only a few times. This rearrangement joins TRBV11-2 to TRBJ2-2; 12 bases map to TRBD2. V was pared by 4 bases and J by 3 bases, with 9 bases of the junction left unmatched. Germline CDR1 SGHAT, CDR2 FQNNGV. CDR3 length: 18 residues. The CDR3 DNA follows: TGTGCCAGCAGCTCCCATATTCTAGCGGGAGGGTACACCGGGGAGCTGTTTTTT. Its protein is CASSSHILAGGYTGELFF. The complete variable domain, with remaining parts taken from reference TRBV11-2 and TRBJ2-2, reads EAGVAQSPRYKIIEKRQSVAFWCNPISGHATLYWYQQILGQGPKLLIQFQNNGVVDDSQLPKDRFSAERLKGVDSTLKIQPAKLEDSAVYLCASSSHILAGGYTGELFFGEGSRLTVL.

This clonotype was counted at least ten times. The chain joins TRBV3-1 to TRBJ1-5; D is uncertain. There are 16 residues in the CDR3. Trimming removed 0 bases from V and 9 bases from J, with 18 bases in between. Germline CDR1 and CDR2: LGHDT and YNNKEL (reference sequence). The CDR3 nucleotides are TGTGCCAGCAGCCAAGATACCCGCGGTGGACCTCGGCCCCAGCATTTT. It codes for CASSQDTRGGPRPQHF. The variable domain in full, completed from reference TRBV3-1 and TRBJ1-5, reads DTAVSQTPKYLVTQMGNDKSIKCEQNLGHDTMYWYKQDSKKFLKIMFSYNNKELIINETVPNRFSPKSPDKAHLNLHINSLELGDSAVYFCASSQDTRGGPRPQHFGDGTRLSIL.

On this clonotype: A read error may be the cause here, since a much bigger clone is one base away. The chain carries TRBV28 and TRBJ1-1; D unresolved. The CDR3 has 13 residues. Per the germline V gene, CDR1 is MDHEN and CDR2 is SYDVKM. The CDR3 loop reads CASSQLMNTGAFF. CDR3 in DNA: TGTGCCAGCTCCCAACTCATGAACACTGGAGCTTTCTTT.

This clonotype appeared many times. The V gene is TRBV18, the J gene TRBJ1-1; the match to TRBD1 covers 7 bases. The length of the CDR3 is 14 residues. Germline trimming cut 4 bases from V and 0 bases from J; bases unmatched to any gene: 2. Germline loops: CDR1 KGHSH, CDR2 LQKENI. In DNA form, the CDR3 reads TGTGCCAGCTCACACAGGGGCATGAACACTGAAGCTTTCTTT. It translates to CASSHRGMNTEAFF.

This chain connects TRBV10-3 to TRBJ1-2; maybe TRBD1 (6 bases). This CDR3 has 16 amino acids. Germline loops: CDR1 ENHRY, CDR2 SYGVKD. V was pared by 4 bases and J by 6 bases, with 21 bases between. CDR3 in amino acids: CAISGDTRGGVDGYTF. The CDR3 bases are TGTGCCATCAGTGGGGACACTAGGGGTGGAGTTGATGGCTACACCTTC.

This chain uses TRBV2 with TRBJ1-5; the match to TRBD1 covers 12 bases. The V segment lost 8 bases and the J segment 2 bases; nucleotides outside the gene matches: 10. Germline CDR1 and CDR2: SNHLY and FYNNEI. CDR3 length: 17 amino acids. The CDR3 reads CASGGTGGPWGNQPQHF. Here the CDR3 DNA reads TGTGCCAGCGGCGGGACAGGGGGCCCTTGGGGCAATCAGCCCCAGCATTTT.